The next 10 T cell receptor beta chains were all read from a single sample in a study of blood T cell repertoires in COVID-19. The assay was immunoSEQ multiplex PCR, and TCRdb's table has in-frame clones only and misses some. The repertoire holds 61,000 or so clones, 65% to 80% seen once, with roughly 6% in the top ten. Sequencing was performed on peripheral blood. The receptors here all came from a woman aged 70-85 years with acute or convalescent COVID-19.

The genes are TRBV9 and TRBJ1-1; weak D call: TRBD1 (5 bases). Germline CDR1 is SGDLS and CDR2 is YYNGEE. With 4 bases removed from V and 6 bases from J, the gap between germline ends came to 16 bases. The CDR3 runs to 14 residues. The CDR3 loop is CASSPSLRGAEAFF. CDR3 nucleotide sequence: TGTGCCAGCAGCCCCAGCCTCCGGGGGGCTGAAGCTTTCTTT.

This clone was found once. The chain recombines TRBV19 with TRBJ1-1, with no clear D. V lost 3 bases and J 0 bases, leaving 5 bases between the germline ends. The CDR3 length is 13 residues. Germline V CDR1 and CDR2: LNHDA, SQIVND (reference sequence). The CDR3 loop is CASSMRLNTEAFF. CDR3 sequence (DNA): TGTGCCAGTAGTATGAGGCTGAACACTGAAGCTTTCTTT.

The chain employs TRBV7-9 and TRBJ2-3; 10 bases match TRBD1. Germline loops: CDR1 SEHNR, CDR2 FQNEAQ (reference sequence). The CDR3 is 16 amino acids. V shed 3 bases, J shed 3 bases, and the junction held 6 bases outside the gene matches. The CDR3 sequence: CASSFPRDRGTDTQYF. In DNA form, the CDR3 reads TGTGCCAGCAGCTTTCCCCGGGACAGGGGTACAGATACGCAGTATTTT.

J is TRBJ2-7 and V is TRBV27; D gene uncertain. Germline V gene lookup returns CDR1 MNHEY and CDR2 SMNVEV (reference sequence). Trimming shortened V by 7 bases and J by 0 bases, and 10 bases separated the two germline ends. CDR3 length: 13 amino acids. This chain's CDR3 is CASIRWPSYEQYF. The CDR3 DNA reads TGTGCCAGCATCCGCTGGCCCTCCTACGAGCAGTACTTC.

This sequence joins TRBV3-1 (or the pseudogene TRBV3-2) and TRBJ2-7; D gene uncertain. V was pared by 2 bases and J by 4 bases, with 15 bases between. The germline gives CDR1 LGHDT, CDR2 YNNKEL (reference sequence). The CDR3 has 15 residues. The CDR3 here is CASSQKYPPGYEQYF. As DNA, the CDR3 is TGTGCCAGCAGCCAAAAATATCCCCCGGGTTACGAGCAGTACTTC.

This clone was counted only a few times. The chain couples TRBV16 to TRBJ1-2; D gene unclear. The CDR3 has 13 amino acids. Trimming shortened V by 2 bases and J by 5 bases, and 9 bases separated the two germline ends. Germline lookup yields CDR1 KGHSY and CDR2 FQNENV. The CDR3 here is CASSQNLRYGYTF. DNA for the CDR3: TGTGCCAGCAGCCAAAACCTTCGGTATGGCTACACCTTC. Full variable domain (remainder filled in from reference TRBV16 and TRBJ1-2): GEEVAQTPKHLVRGEGQKAKLYCAPIKGHSYVFWYQQVLKNEFKFLISFQNENVFDETGMPKERFSAKCLPNSPCSLEIQATKLEDSAVYFCASSQNLRYGYTFGSGTRLTVV.

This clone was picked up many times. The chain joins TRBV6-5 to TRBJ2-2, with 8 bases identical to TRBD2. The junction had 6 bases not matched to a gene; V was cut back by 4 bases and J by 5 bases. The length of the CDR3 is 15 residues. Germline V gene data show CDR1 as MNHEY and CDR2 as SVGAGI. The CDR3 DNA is TGTGCCAGCAGTTCCTCCCAGCGGGGGACCGGGGAGCTGTTTTTT. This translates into CASSSSQRGTGELFF.

This CDR3 reads CASTPGQGFDEQFF. The CDR3, as DNA: TGTGCCAGCACCCCGGGACAGGGGTTTGATGAGCAGTTCTTC. This chain connects TRBV6-5 to TRBJ2-1; 10 nucleotides line up with TRBD1. The junction had 8 bases not matched to a gene; V was cut back by 7 bases and J by 8 bases. CDR3 size: 14 residues. Germline-derived CDR1 and CDR2 are MNHEY and SVGAGI.

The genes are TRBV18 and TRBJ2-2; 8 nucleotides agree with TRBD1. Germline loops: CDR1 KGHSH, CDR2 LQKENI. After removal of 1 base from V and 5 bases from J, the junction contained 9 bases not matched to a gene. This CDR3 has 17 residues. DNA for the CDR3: TGTGCCAGCTCACCACGGTCGGCGACAGGGGTTACCGGGGAGCTGTTTTTT. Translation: CASSPRSATGVTGELFF. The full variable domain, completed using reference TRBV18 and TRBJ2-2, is NAGVMQNPRHLVRRRGQEARLRCSPMKGHSHVYWYRQLPEEGLKFMVYLQKENIIDESGMPKERFSAEFPKEGPSILRIQQVVRGDSAAYFCASSPRSATGVTGELFFGEGSRLTVL.

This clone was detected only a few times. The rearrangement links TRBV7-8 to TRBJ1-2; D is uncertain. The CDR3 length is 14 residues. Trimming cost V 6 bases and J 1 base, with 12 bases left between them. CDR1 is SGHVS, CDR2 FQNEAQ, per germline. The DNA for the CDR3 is TGTGCCAGCAGTTTCGAGGTTATTAACTATGGCTACACCTTC. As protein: CASSFEVINYGYTF.